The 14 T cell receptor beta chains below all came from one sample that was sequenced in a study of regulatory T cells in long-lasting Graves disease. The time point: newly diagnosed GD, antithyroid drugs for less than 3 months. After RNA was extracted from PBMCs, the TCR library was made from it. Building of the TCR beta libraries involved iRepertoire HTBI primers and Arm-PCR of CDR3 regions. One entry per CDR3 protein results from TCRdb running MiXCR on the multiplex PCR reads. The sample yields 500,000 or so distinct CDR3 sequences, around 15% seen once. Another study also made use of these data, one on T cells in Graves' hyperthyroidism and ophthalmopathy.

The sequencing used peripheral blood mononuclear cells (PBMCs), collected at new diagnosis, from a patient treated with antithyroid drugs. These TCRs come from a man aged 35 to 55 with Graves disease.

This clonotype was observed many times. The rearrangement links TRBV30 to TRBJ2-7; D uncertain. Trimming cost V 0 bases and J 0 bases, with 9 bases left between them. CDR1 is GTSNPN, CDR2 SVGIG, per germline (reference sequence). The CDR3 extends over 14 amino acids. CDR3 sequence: CAWSVLMSSYEQYF. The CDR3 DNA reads TGTGCCTGGAGTGTACTGATGAGCTCCTACGAGCAGTACTTC.

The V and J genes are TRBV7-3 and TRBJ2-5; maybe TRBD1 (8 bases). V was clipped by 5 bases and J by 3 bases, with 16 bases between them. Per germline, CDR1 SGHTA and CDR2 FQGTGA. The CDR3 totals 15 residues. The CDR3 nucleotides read TGTGCCAGCAGCCCCCGAGCGGGACAGGAAGAGACCCAGTACTTC. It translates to CASSPRAGQEETQYF.

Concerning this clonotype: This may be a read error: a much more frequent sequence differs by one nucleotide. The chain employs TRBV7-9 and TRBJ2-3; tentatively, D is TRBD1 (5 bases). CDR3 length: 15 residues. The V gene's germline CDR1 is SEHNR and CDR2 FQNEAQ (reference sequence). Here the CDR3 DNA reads TGTGCCATCAGCTTTGGGGCGATTAGCACAGATACGCAGTATTTT. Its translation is CAISFGAISTDTQYF.

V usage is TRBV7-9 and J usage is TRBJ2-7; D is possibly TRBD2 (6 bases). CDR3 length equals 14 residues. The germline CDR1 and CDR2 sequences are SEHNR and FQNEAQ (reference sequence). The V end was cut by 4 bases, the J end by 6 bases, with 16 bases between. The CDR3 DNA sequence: TGTGCCAGCAGCTCGGGAGACGTACTTCTCGAGCAGTACTTC. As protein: CASSSGDVLLEQYF.

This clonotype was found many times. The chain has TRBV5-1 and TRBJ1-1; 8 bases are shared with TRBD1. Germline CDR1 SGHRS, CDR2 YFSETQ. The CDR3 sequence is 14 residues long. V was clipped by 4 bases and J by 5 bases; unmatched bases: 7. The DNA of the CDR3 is TGCGCCAGCAGCACCGACAGGGGAGTTACTGAAGCTTTCTTT. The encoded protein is CASSTDRGVTEAFF.

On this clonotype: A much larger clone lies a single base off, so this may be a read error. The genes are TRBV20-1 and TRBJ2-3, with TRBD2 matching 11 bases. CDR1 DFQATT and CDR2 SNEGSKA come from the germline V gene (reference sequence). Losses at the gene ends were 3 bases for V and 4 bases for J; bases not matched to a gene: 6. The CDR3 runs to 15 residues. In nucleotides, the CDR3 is TGCAGTGCTAGCCTTAGCGGGAGGGGCGCAGATACGCAGTATTTT. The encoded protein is CSASLSGRGADTQYF.

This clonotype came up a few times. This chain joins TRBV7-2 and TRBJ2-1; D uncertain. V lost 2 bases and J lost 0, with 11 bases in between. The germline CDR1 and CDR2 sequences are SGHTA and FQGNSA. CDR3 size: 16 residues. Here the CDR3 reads CASSLTRISSYNEQFF. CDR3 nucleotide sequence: TGTGCCAGCAGCTTAACACGAATAAGCTCCTACAATGAGCAGTTCTTC.

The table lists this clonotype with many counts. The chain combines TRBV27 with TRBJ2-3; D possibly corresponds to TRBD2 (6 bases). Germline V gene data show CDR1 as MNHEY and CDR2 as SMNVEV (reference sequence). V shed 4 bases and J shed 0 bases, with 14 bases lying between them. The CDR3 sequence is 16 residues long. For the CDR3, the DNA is TGTGCCAGCAGTTCGCCGCTAGCGACTAGCACAGATACGCAGTATTTT. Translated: CASSSPLATSTDTQYF.

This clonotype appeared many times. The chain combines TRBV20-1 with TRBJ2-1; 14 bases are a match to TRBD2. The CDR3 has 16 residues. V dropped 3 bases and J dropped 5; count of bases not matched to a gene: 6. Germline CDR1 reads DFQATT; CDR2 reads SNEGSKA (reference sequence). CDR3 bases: TGCAGTGCTAGGACTAGCGGGAGGGCTAAGCACAATGAGCAGTTCTTC. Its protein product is CSARTSGRAKHNEQFF.

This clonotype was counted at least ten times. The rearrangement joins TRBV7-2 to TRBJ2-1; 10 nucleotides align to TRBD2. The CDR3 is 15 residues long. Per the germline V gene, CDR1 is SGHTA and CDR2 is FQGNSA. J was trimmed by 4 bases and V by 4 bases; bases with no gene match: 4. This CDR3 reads CASSSGLAEYNEQFF. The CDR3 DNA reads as TGTGCCAGCAGCTCCGGACTAGCGGAGTACAATGAGCAGTTCTTC.

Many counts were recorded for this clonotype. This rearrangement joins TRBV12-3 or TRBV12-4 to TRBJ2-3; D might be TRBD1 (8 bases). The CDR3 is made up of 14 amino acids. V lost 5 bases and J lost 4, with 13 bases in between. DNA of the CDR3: TGTGCCAGCAGTCGGACAGGGAGGGCAGATACGCAGTATTTT. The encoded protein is CASSRTGRADTQYF.

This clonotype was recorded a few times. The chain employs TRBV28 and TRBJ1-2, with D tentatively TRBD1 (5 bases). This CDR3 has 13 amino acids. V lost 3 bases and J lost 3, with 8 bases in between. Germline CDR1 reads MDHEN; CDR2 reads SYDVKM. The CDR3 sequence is CASSLRGYYGYTF. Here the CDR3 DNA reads TGTGCCAGCAGTTTGCGGGGGTACTATGGCTACACCTTC.

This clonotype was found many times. CDR3 bases: TGTGCCAGCAGATCCGGGACAGGGTCGGTGAATGAGCAGTTCTTC. Translation gives CASRSGTGSVNEQFF. V is TRBV6-2 or TRBV6-3 and J is TRBJ2-1; 9 bases agree with TRBD1. CDR3 length equals 15 residues. Germline V gene data show CDR1 as MNHEY and CDR2 as SVGEGT. J was trimmed by 7 bases and V by 6 bases; bases with no gene match: 10.

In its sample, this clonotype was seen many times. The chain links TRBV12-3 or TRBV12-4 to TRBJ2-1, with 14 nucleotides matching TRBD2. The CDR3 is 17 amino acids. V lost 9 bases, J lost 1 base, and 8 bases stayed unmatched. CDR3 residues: CASTGTSGSRSYNEQFF. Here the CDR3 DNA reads TGTGCCAGTACCGGGACTAGCGGGAGTAGGTCCTACAATGAGCAGTTCTTC.